The 26 T cell receptor beta chains in this list originate from one sample, sequenced in a study of spatial heterogeneity in lung cancer. Time point of the sample: sample taken at primary tumor resection. One entry per CDR3 protein results from TCRdb running MiXCR on the 5' RACE reads. The sample shows some 38,000 distinct CDR3 sequences, 6% to 8% of them seen only once. The material was PBMCs, obtained at surgery. The origin of the receptors is a male donor with early-stage non-small cell lung cancer.

This clonotype has ten or more counts. The V gene is TRBV11-2, the J gene TRBJ2-1, with D unresolved. Germline loops: CDR1 SGHAT, CDR2 FQNNGV. The CDR3 length is 14 residues. The V end was cut by 5 bases, the J end by 9 bases, with 17 bases between. As DNA, the CDR3 is TGTGCCAGCAGCCCCGCCCCGATCTCCACTGAGCAGTTCTTC. Translation gives CASSPAPISTEQFF.

The chain carries TRBV18 and TRBJ1-1, with TRBD1 matching over 8 bases. The CDR3 has 17 residues. Germline V gene data show CDR1 as KGHSH and CDR2 as LQKENI. V gave up 1 base and J gave up 6 bases; unmatched junction bases: 13. The CDR3 protein is CASSPLPVLGQGPEAFF. Written as DNA, the CDR3 is TGTGCCAGCTCACCACTACCGGTTCTAGGACAGGGACCTGAAGCTTTCTTT.

This clonotype was found many times. This sequence joins TRBV7-9 and TRBJ2-7; D not certain. Trimming took 5 bases from V and 4 from J, leaving 15 bases between them. CDR3 length equals 14 residues. Germline V lookup: CDR1 SEHNR, CDR2 FQNEAQ (reference sequence). CDR3 DNA sequence: TGTGCCAGCAGCGCCTGGTATAGTGGTTACGAGCAGTACTTC. Its translation: CASSAWYSGYEQYF.

This clonotype was observed at least ten times. This chain links TRBV7-2 with TRBJ2-1, with TRBD2 as a possible D gene (6 bases). Between the trimmed V and J ends, which lost 4 bases and 15 bases, there was a span of 19 bases. Germline V gene lookup returns CDR1 SGHTA and CDR2 FQGNSA. This CDR3 contains 13 residues. CDR3 DNA: TGTGCCAGCAGCTCCCGCAGTGGGCAGGGACTGTTCTTC. Amino acids: CASSSRSGQGLFF.

This clonotype was counted a few times. The chain uses TRBV7-9 and TRBJ2-4, with 7 positions matching TRBD2. With 4 bases clipped from V and 0 bases from J, the junction kept 9 bases outside the gene matches. The CDR3 consists of 17 residues. Per germline, CDR1 SEHNR and CDR2 FQNEAQ (reference sequence). CDR3 DNA sequence: TGTGCCAGCAGCTCAACGGGGCGGGGGATAGCCAAAAACATTCAGTACTTC. Protein: CASSSTGRGIAKNIQYF.

V usage is TRBV30 and J usage is TRBJ2-7; D possibly uses TRBD1 or TRBD2 (5 bases each). V lost 5 bases and J lost 7, with 12 bases in between. The CDR3 has 11 residues. Germline-derived CDR1 and CDR2 are GTSNPN and SVGIG (reference sequence). The CDR3 loop is CAWSGQWEQYF. For the CDR3, the DNA is TGTGCCTGGTCGGGGCAATGGGAGCAGTACTTC.

This clonotype was recorded at least ten times. This chain joins TRBV20-1 and TRBJ2-5; the D gene is possibly TRBD1 (6 bases). The ends were cut back, 5 bases at V and 2 bases at J, with 12 bases in the middle. The CDR3 covers 13 residues. Germline CDR1 is DFQATT and CDR2 is SNEGSKA (reference sequence). The CDR3 here is CSAWDTKQETQYF. The CDR3 DNA follows: TGCAGTGCTTGGGACACAAAACAAGAGACCCAGTACTTC.

This clonotype was picked up one time. This may come from a read error, since a much larger clone is one base off. This chain joins TRBV29-1 and TRBJ1-1; 8 positions agree with TRBD1. CDR1 is SQVTM, CDR2 ANQGSEA, per germline. The CDR3 extends over 12 amino acids. The V segment lost 7 bases and the J segment 7 bases; nucleotides outside the gene matches: 8. Here the CDR3 reads CSARYRGVEAFF. The CDR3 nucleotides are TGCAGCGCTAGGTACAGGGGGGTTGAAGCTTTCTTT.

The CDR3 DNA sequence: TGTGCCTGGAGTGTACACACGAACACTGAAGCTTTCTTT. Residues: CAWSVHTNTEAFF. The J gene is TRBJ1-1, the V gene TRBV30; D is uncertain. Trimming removed 0 bases from V and 1 base from J, with 6 bases in between. Germline CDR1 is GTSNPN and CDR2 is SVGIG (reference sequence). The CDR3 runs 13 residues.

With regard to this clonotype: This may stem from a read error, because a much larger clone lies one nucleotide away. V is TRBV7-2 and J is TRBJ2-1; TRBD2 matches at 8 bases. The germline gives CDR1 SGHTA, CDR2 FQGNSA. This CDR3 spans 16 amino acids. V lost 0 bases, J lost 0 bases, and 1 base stayed unmatched. CDR3 DNA sequence: TGTGCCAGCAGCTTAGCACTAGCGGACTCCTACAATGAGCAGTTCTTC. This codes for CASSLALADSYNEQFF.

This clonotype was found many times. The chain couples TRBV7-8 to TRBJ1-5; D ambiguous. The CDR3 runs to 16 residues. Germline CDR1 and CDR2: SGHVS and FQNEAQ. V was cut by 2 bases and J by 0 bases, with 11 bases left in between. CDR3 coding DNA: TGTGCCAGCAGCTTATTTTCAAGCCCTAGCAATCAGCCCCAGCATTTT. Translation: CASSLFSSPSNQPQHF.

V is TRBV5-1 and J is TRBJ2-3; 9 bases align to TRBD2. Germline-derived CDR1 and CDR2 are SGHRS and YFSETQ. This CDR3 is 16 amino acids long. Trimming at V came to 1 base and at J to 0 bases, leaving 3 bases not matched to a gene. CDR3 nucleotides: TGCGCCAGCAGCTTGCCTAGCGGGGAGAGCACAGATACGCAGTATTTT. Translating gives CASSLPSGESTDTQYF.

This clonotype was observed at least ten times. The CDR3 DNA sequence: TGTGCCTGGAACCGGAGGGCTAATGAAAAACTGTTTTTT. This gives the protein CAWNRRANEKLFF. This chain joins TRBV30 and TRBJ1-4; D remains ambiguous. Per the germline V gene, CDR1 is GTSNPN and CDR2 is SVGIG (reference sequence). The CDR3 is 13 amino acids. Trimming removed 4 bases at V and 3 bases at J, with 9 bases between.

The sample holds many counts of this clonotype. The chain couples TRBV27 to TRBJ2-6; a weak D match, TRBD1 (6 bases). The CDR3 extends over 15 amino acids. Germline loops: CDR1 MNHEY, CDR2 SMNVEV (reference sequence). Trimming took off 8 bases at V and 1 base at J, with 12 bases between the two ends. DNA of the CDR3: TGTGCCAGCGGGATACAGGGATCTGGGGCCAACGTCCTGACTTTC. Residues: CASGIQGSGANVLTF.

Points on this clonotype: This could be a read error, since a much larger clone is one nucleotide away. The V and J genes are TRBV5-5 and TRBJ1-2; unclear D gene. Trimming stripped 0 bases from V and 4 bases from J, with 10 bases between. CDR1 is SGHKS and CDR2 is YYEKEE in the germline V gene (reference sequence). This CDR3 is built from 14 residues. In DNA, the CDR3 is TGTGCCAGCAGCTTGGATCTCCTGGGCTATGGCTACACCTTC. Translating gives CASSLDLLGYGYTF.

This clonotype has a count of ten or more. The V call is TRBV2, the J call TRBJ2-7, with 7 nucleotides matching TRBD1. The CDR3 contains 13 residues. V dropped 4 bases and J dropped 4; count of bases not matched to a gene: 4. Looked up from germline, CDR1 is SNHLY and CDR2 is FYNNEI. Written as DNA, the CDR3 is TGTGCCAGCAGTGGGTACAGGGGTTACGAGCAGTACGTC. This gives the protein CASSGYRGYEQYV.

This clonotype was observed a handful of times. V is TRBV7-2 and J is TRBJ2-3; possible D gene TRBD2, 5 bases. Trimming shortened V by 5 bases and J by 0 bases, and 15 bases separated the two germline ends. Germline V lookup: CDR1 SGHTA, CDR2 FQGNSA. This CDR3 has 16 amino acids. The CDR3 bases are TGTGCCAGCAGCCCCTGGACTCGGTCAAGCACAGATACGCAGTATTTT. Its protein product is CASSPWTRSSTDTQYF. The whole variable domain, filled in from reference TRBV7-2 and TRBJ2-3, reads GAGVSQSPSNKVTEKGKDVELRCDPISGHTALYWYRQSLGQGLEFLIYFQGNSAPDKSGLPSDRFSAERTGGSVSTLTIQRTQQEDSAVYLCASSPWTRSSTDTQYFGPGTRLTVL.

Only a few counts were recorded for this clonotype. V gene TRBV4-1 combines with J gene TRBJ2-3; 13 bases align to TRBD2. This CDR3 region has 23 residues. Germline values: CDR1 MGHRA, CDR2 YSYEKL. The V segment lost 7 bases and the J segment 4 bases; nucleotides outside the gene matches: 29. The chain's CDR3 is CASKVIEPGLAGKGTHTADTQYF. The CDR3 region has the DNA TGCGCCAGCAAGGTAATAGAACCGGGACTAGCGGGGAAGGGAACACACACGGCAGATACGCAGTATTTT.

This clonotype was detected only a few times. V and J are TRBV7-2 and TRBJ1-2; 7 bases fit TRBD1. The trim removed 5 bases at V and 10 bases at J, leaving 16 bases unmatched. The length of the CDR3 is 15 residues. Per the germline V gene, CDR1 is SGHTA and CDR2 is FQGNSA. In DNA, the CDR3 is TGTGCCAGCAGCCCGACTCCTGGACAGGAGAAAGACTACACCTTC. This encodes CASSPTPGQEKDYTF.

This clonotype was seen many times. DNA of the CDR3: TGTGCCACCAGCAGACAGGACAGGGGGTACGAAAAACTGTTTTTT. Translated, it gives CATSRQDRGYEKLFF. The chain uses TRBV15 and TRBJ1-4, with 10 bases aligning to TRBD1. The germline V gene encodes CDR1 LNHNV and CDR2 YYDKDF (reference sequence). The CDR3 sequence is 15 residues long. Germline trimming cut 2 bases from V and 8 bases from J; bases unmatched to any gene: 5.

This clonotype appeared many times. The chain recombines TRBV29-1 with TRBJ2-2, with TRBD2 matching 11 bases. J lost 2 bases, V lost 6 bases, and 5 bases had no gene match. The CDR3 length is 15 residues. The V gene's germline CDR1 is SQVTM and CDR2 ANQGSEA. CDR3 amino acids: CSVNLAGGNTGELFF. In DNA, the CDR3 is TGCAGCGTAAATCTAGCGGGAGGTAACACCGGGGAGCTGTTTTTT.

The V gene is TRBV7-9, the J gene TRBJ1-2, with TRBD1 matching over 8 bases. V was pared by 6 bases and J by 1 base, with 7 bases of the junction left unmatched. The CDR3 length is 15 residues. CDR1 and CDR2 (germline): SEHNR, FQNEAQ (reference sequence). In nucleotides, the CDR3 is TGTGCCAGCAGGAGAGGGGACAGGTTTAACTATGGCTACACCTTC. Translation: CASRRGDRFNYGYTF.

This clonotype was seen ten or more times. Written as DNA, the CDR3 is TGTGCCAGCAGCTTAGGAACGGGAGGCACTCAGCCCCAGCATTTT. Its translation is CASSLGTGGTQPQHF. The gene calls are TRBV7-6 and TRBJ1-5; D gene unclear. Germline V gene data show CDR1 as SGHVS and CDR2 as FNYEAQ. This CDR3 spans 15 amino acids. V lost 1 base and J 6 bases, leaving 13 bases between the germline ends.

This clonotype came up many times. This rearrangement joins TRBV28 to TRBJ2-7; D could derive from TRBD1 or TRBD2 (5 bases each). This CDR3 has 15 amino acids. Germline loops: CDR1 MDHEN, CDR2 SYDVKM. With 5 bases removed from V and 9 bases from J, the gap between germline ends came to 23 bases. The chain's CDR3 is CASSPHRQGDSAQYV. The CDR3 DNA follows: TGTGCCAGCAGTCCACATAGGCAGGGAGATTCCGCGCAGTACGTC.

The rearrangement links TRBV9 to TRBJ2-5; D is undetermined. Germline values: CDR1 SGDLS, CDR2 YYNGEE. The CDR3 covers 13 residues. The V end lost 4 bases, the J end lost 7 bases, and 14 bases lay between the germline ends. CDR3 in DNA: TGTGCCAGCAGCCCCCTAGATTACGGGACCCAGTACTTC. The encoded protein is CASSPLDYGTQYF.

This clonotype turned up a few times. V and J are TRBV7-2 and TRBJ1-1; unclear D gene. V shed 2 bases and J shed 10 bases, with 8 bases lying between them. Germline V lookup: CDR1 SGHTA, CDR2 FQGNSA. This CDR3 has 11 residues. The CDR3 sequence is CASSLKGVAFF. The CDR3 DNA is TGTGCCAGCAGCTTAAAAGGTGTAGCTTTCTTT.